The 7 T cell receptor beta chains reported below all come from one sample, sequenced in a study of blood T cell repertoires in COVID-19. The protocol was immunoSEQ multiplex PCR, while the TCRdb copy is restricted to in-frame clones and leaves out a portion. The sample consists of more than 85,000 clones, roughly 80% of them appearing once. Material for sequencing was peripheral blood. Every receptor here comes from an elderly woman with acute or convalescent COVID-19.

The chain joins TRBV6-5 to TRBJ1-5; TRBD1 agrees at 8 bases. The germline V gene has CDR1 MNHEY and CDR2 SVGAGI. The trim removed 5 bases at V and 5 bases at J, leaving 5 bases unmatched. The CDR3 runs to 14 residues. The CDR3 DNA reads TGTGCCAGCAGTCCGGGACAGGCTTATCAGCCCCAGCATTTT. Translation: CASSPGQAYQPQHF.

The chain links TRBV5-4 to TRBJ2-1; TRBD2 agrees at 10 bases. The V and J ends lost 4 bases and 0 bases, in that order; junction bases with no gene match: 4. This CDR3 contains 16 residues. Germline V gene sequence: CDR1 SGHNT, CDR2 YYREEE (reference sequence). The CDR3 spells CASSGGLASSYNEQFF. The DNA for the CDR3 is TGTGCCAGCAGCGGGGGACTAGCGAGCTCCTACAATGAGCAGTTCTTC.

The chain uses TRBV30 and TRBJ2-1; 7 bases line up with TRBD2. This CDR3 contains 15 residues. Per the germline V gene, CDR1 is GTSNPN and CDR2 is SVGIG (reference sequence). After removal of 1 base from V and 9 bases from J, the junction contained 12 bases not matched to a gene. Written as DNA, the CDR3 is TGTGCCTGGAGTGGAACACCGAGCGGGAAACTTGAGCAGTTCTTC. This encodes CAWSGTPSGKLEQFF.

The chain couples TRBV28 to TRBJ1-5; 10 bases agree with TRBD1. CDR1 is MDHEN, CDR2 SYDVKM, per germline. The CDR3 covers 15 residues. The ends lost 8 bases at V and 2 bases at J; junction bases unmatched: 6. Written as DNA, the CDR3 is TGTGCCAGCGGGAGCGGACAGGGGGGCAATCAGCCCCAGCATTTT. This codes for CASGSGQGGNQPQHF.

This clone was seen only once. The rearrangement joins TRBV7-7 to TRBJ2-1; D may be TRBD1 (5 bases). Germline V gives CDR1 SSHAT, CDR2 FNYEAQ (reference sequence). V dropped 4 bases and J dropped 5 bases, with 9 bases sitting between them. This CDR3 has 13 residues. CDR3 nucleotides: TGTGCCAGCAGCTCAGGACAAGACAATGAGCAGTTCTTC. Encoded protein: CASSSGQDNEQFF.

The chain joins TRBV11-2 to TRBJ2-1; D possibly corresponds to TRBD2 (5 bases). This CDR3 contains 13 residues. Trimming cost V 5 bases and J 16 bases, with 21 bases left between them. Germline assignment: CDR1 SGHAT and CDR2 FQNNGV. The CDR3 DNA reads as TGTGCCAGCAGCCCCGAGCTCCGGACGTGGACTTTCTTC. Its translation is CASSPELRTWTFF.

This chain uses TRBV18 with TRBJ2-2; D not resolved. The CDR3 runs to 13 residues. In germline, CDR1 is KGHSH, CDR2 LQKENI. V dropped 1 base and J dropped 4 bases, with 4 bases sitting between them. The CDR3 region is CASSPLSTGELFF. The CDR3 DNA sequence: TGTGCCAGCTCACCACTGAGCACCGGGGAGCTGTTTTTT.